The present T cell receptor beta chain was sequenced within a study of blood T cell repertoires in COVID-19. Study-level information: Samples came from the United States, Italy and Spain, spanning acute and convalescent COVID-19. Sources were T cells, B-cell-depleted T cells, or PBMCs; the material itself was cDNA or gDNA.

In the study's own analysis: Reference gene primer amplification yielded estimated nucleated cell counts. The method was immunoSEQ multiplex PCR; TCRdb's version includes in-frame clones alone and lacks a portion of them. V, J and clone size were drawn from that table, and D and trimming were deduced from the DNA. In the table there are more than 300,000 clones, nearly 90% of which are singletons. Seattle's enrolled individuals joined amid active infection and were then monitored longitudinally. V trimming: 6 bases; J trimming: 0 bases; junction bases outside the gene matches: 2. CDR3 length: 14 amino acids. Germline CDR1 and CDR2: MDHEN and SYDVKM.

The source material was peripheral blood. The gene calls are TRBV28 and TRBJ2-1; 7 positions match TRBD2. The sequence came from a middle-aged woman with COVID-19, enrolled during active disease. The CDR3 loop is CASSGGSSYNEQFF. Here the CDR3 DNA reads TGTGCCAGCAGCGGCGGGAGCTCCTACAATGAGCAGTTCTTC.